A selection of T cell receptor beta chains follows, all from one sample in a study of graft-versus-host responses after intestinal transplantation. Their antigens remain unidentified. TCRdb's table, derived via immunoSEQ multiplex PCR, lists solely in-frame clones and lacks some. The sample shows tens of thousands of clones, about 92% of them seen only once. This material consisted of unstimulated CD8+ T cells sorted from spleen or lymph node cells, taken before intestinal transplant. All receptors come from a human donor who received an intestinal transplant. The CDR3 runs from the conserved cysteine through the conserved F or W. Each record gives: V gene, J gene, D gene, clone size, CDR3 DNA, CDR3 protein. D genes are given only for firm matches. Clone sizes are given selectively: once, few, many, or a class where the clone is expanded.

TRBV6-1	TRBJ1-5	.	.	TGTGCCAGCAGTGAAGACGGCGGCCTTAATCAGCCCCAGCATTTT	CASSEDGGLNQPQHF
TRBV4-3	TRBJ1-2	TRBD1	once	TGCGCCAGCAGCCAATACCCATCGACAGGGTCCGATGGCTACACCTTC	CASSQYPSTGSDGYTF
TRBV13	TRBJ1-2	TRBD1	.	TGTGCCAGCAGCTCCCAGGGGACAGATGGCTACACCTTC	CASSSQGTDGYTF
TRBV4-3	TRBJ2-3	TRBD2	.	TGCGCCAGCAGCCAAGGGTCTAGCGGGGGCCCTTTATCCAGCATGGATACGCAGTATTTT	CASSQGSSGGPLSSMDTQYF
TRBV6-1	TRBJ1-3	.	few	TGTGCCAGTAGGGACGGCGGGGCTGGAAACACCATATATTTT	CASRDGGAGNTIYF
TRBV4-1	TRBJ2-7	TRBD2	.	TGCGCCAGCAGCCCCCGGGCGGGGGAACACGAGCAGTACTTC	CASSPRAGEHEQYF
TRBV27	TRBJ1-6	.	.	TGTGCCAGCAGTTTAACAACCCCCCAAAGCTCCTATAATTCACCCCTCCACTTT	CASSLTTPQSSYNSPLHF
TRBV10-3	TRBJ1-1	.	.	TGTGCCATCAGTGAAGGGGGGAACACTGAAGCTTTCTTT	CAISEGGNTEAFF
TRBV11-2	TRBJ2-7	TRBD1	.	TGTGCCAGCAGCCCCGGACAGGGGGCTCACTACGAGCAGTACTTC	CASSPGQGAHYEQYF
TRBV19	TRBJ2-2	.	.	TGTGCCAGTAGTATATTAAGGGGGGGGGCCACCGGGGAGCTGTTTTTT	CASSILRGGATGELFF
TRBV7-2	TRBJ2-3	TRBD2	.	TGTGCCAGCAGTCCCCGGGAGGTGGTGACAGATACGCAGTATTTT	CASSPREVVTDTQYF
TRBV30	TRBJ1-4	.	.	TGTGCCTGGAGTCCGCTTACGGGACTTAATGAAAAACTGTTTTTT	CAWSPLTGLNEKLFF
TRBV7-9	TRBJ1-1	.	.	TGTGCCAGCAGCTACGACAAAGGAAAAGCTTTCTTT	CASSYDKGKAFF
TRBV15	TRBJ2-7	TRBD2	once	TGTGCCACCAGCAGTAGCGGGGGGGCCCACGAGCAGTACTTC	CATSSSGGAHEQYF
TRBV12-5	TRBJ2-1	TRBD1	.	TGTGCTAGTGGCCGAGACAGGGGGCTCGACAATGAGCAGTTCTTC	CASGRDRGLDNEQFF
TRBV30	TRBJ1-6	.	.	TGTGCCTGGAGTGTAGGAGAATCGGATTCACCCCTCCACTTT	CAWSVGESDSPLHF
TRBV6-1	TRBJ2-3	TRBD2	.	TGTGCCAGCAGTGATACTCCGGGACTAGCGGGGGGGCCAGATACGCAGTATTTT	CASSDTPGLAGGPDTQYF
TRBV7-9	TRBJ1-5	.	.	TGTGCCCCGGGACACATCCTAACTTATAGCAATCAGCCCCAGCATTTT	CAPGHILTYSNQPQHF
TRBV12-5	TRBJ2-3	TRBD2	.	TGTGCTAGTGGTTTGGTACAGATAGCGGGGGGGCCAACAGATACGCAGTATTTT	CASGLVQIAGGPTDTQYF
TRBV18	TRBJ2-7	TRBD2	.	TGTGCCAGCTCACCCGCTGGACTAGCGGGGGGCATTTCCCCCTACGAGCAGTACTTC	CASSPAGLAGGISPYEQYF
TRBV10-2	TRBJ2-4	TRBD2	.	TGCGCCAGCAGACTATCAGGGACTAGCGGAGCCAAAAACATTCAGTACTTC	CASRLSGTSGAKNIQYF
TRBV12-5	TRBJ1-2	.	.	TGTGCTAGTGCCCTAGGGGCCCTTTACCCCACCTTC	CASALGALYPTF
TRBV9	TRBJ2-3	TRBD2	once	TGTGCCAGCAGCGGCAGCGGGGGGCTCATCATAGGGAATACGCAGTATTTT	CASSGSGGLIIGNTQYF
TRBV4-3	TRBJ1-1	.	once	TGCGCCAGCAGCCAATCCGTTATGAACACTGAAGCTTTCTTT	CASSQSVMNTEAFF
TRBV19	TRBJ1-1	TRBD1	once	TGTGCCAGTGAGCCGGGACAGGGGGCGCGGTGGAACACTGAAGCTTTCTTT	CASEPGQGARWNTEAFF
TRBV7-8	TRBJ1-1	.	.	TGTGCCAGCAGCTTAGGGGCAGGGTCGAAGACTGAAGCTTTCTTT	CASSLGAGSKTEAFF
TRBV15	TRBJ1-4	.	.	TGTGCCACCAGCAGAGAGGGCAGTAATGAAAAACTGTTTTTT	CATSREGSNEKLFF
TRBV9	TRBJ2-1	TRBD2	.	TGTGCCAGCAGCAAACTAGCGGGGGGTTACAACAATGAGCAGTTCTTC	CASSKLAGGYNNEQFF
TRBV7-2	TRBJ1-1	TRBD1	once	TGTGCCAGCAGCCCCCGCAGGGACAGCGCTGCCATGAACACTGAAGCTTTCTTT	CASSPRRDSAAMNTEAFF
TRBV7-9	TRBJ1-6	.	.	TGTGCCAGCAGCCCTCGTTCGGAGAACTCCTATAATTCACCCCTCCACTTT	CASSPRSENSYNSPLHF
TRBV7-9	TRBJ2-7	TRBD1	.	TGTGCCAGCAGCCCCCCCGCGGACAGGGCCTACGAGCAGTACTTC	CASSPPADRAYEQYF
TRBV21-1	TRBJ1-2	.	.	TGTGCCAGCAGCAATTGGACAGGGGGTAACTATGGCTACACCTTC	CASSNWTGGNYGYTF
TRBV5-6	TRBJ2-3	TRBD1	once	TGTGCCAGCAGGGGCCAGGGGGCGGGAACAGATACGCAGTATTTT	CASRGQGAGTDTQYF
TRBV10-3	TRBJ2-7	.	.	TGTGCCATCAGTGAGTCGATTGGAGGGGTGGAAGAGCAGTACTTC	CAISESIGGVEEQYF
TRBV9	TRBJ1-1	.	.	TGTGCCAGCAGCGTAGGTGGCAGAAACACTGAAGCTTTCTTT	CASSVGGRNTEAFF
TRBV7-2	TRBJ2-4	TRBD1	.	TGTGCCAGCAGCTTAGGGTGGACAGGGGCGGTAAACATTCAGTACTTC	CASSLGWTGAVNIQYF